This TCR beta chain was observed in a study of cytomegalovirus exposure and HLA in healthy donors. Notes on the study in general: Previously analyzed data showed that most TCR beta V segments were productive at a frequency of about 87% or about 30%. The likely explanation for a cluster of highly shared sequence variants was sequencing artifact.

As regards this clone: Its antigen is unknown.

The PCR contained 60 Vbeta and 13 Jbeta primers. Data came from immunoSEQ multiplex PCR; TCRdb stores just in-frame clones and leaves some out. The listing contains over 100,000 clones. Input material: PBMCs. This TCR was sampled from a middle-aged woman in good health and CMV-seropositive.

This CDR3 is CASSLDWYEQYF. DNA for the CDR3: TGTGCCAGCAGCCTGGACTGGTACGAGCAGTACTTC. The rearrangement links TRBV11-2 to TRBJ2-7, with D tentatively TRBD2 (5 bases). Looked up from germline, CDR1 is SGHAT and CDR2 is FQNNGV. V was trimmed by 5 bases and J by 4 bases, leaving 9 bases between them. This CDR3 region has 12 residues. Drawing the rest from reference TRBV11-2 and TRBJ2-7, the complete variable domain is EAGVAQSPRYKIIEKRQSVAFWCNPISGHATLYWYQQILGQGPKLLIQFQNNGVVDDSQLPKDRFSAERLKGVDSTLKIQPAKLEDSAVYLCASSLDWYEQYFGPGTRLTVT.